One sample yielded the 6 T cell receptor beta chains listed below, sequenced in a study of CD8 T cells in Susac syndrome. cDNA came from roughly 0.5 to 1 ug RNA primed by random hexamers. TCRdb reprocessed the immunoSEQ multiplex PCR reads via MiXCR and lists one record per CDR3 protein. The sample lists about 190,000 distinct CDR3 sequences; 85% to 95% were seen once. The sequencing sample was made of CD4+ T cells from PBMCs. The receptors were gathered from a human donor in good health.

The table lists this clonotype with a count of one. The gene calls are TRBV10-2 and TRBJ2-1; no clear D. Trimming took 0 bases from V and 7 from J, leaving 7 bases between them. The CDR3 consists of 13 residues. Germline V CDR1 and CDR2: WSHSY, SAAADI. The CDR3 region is CASSESAVNEQFF. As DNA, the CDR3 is TGCGCCAGCAGTGAGTCGGCGGTGAATGAGCAGTTCTTC.

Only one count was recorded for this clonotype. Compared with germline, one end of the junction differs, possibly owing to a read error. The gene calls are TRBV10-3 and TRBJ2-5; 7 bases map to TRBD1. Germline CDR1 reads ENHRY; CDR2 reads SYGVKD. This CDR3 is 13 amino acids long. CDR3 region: CAISPRDREPQYF. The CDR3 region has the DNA TGTGCCATCAGCCCCCGGGACAGAGAGCCCCAGTACTTC.

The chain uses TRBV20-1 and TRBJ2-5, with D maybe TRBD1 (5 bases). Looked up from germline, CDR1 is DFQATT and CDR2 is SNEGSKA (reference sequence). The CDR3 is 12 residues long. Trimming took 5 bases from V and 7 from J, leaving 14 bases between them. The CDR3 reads CSAEGQGTTQYF. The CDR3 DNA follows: TGCAGTGCTGAAGGGCAGGGCACGACCCAGTACTTC.

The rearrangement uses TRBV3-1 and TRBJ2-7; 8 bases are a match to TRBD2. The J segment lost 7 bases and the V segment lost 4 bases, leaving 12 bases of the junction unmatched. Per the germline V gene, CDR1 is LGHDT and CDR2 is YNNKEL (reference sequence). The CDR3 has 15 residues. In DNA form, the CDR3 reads TGTGCCAGCAGCCCTGGACTAAGCGGGGGCTGGGAGCAGTACTTC. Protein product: CASSPGLSGGWEQYF.

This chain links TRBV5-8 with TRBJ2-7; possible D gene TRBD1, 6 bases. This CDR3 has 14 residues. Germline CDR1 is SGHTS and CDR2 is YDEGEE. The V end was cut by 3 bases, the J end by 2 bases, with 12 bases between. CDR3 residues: CASSSGVGAYEQYV. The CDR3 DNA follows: TGTGCCAGCAGCTCAGGGGTAGGGGCCTACGAGCAGTACGTC.

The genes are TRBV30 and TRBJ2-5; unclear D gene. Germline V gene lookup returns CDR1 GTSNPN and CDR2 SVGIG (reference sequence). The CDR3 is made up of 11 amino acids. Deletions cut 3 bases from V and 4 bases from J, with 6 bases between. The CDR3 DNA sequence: TGTGCCTGGAGCGACCGAGAGACCCAGTACTTC. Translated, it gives CAWSDRETQYF.